This T cell receptor beta chain was sequenced in a study of T cell repertoires in cytomegalovirus infection. Study summary: As its CMV epitopes, the study selected recently identified HLA-C-restricted and well-studied HLA-B-restricted targets. It can be stated that public TCR beta signatures indicated CMV infection as well as a matching HLA type. Overall study results and limits: HLA-C-restricted CMV-specific TCR beta clonotypes were dominant in the ex vivo response. There were carriers of CMV plus the relevant HLA, and cumulative public TCR beta family frequency identified them.

TCRdb analysed the reads with MiXCR anew, one entry per CDR3 protein. Of 80,000 or so distinct CDR3 sequences listed, about 40% are singletons. Details on this clonotype: The antigen remains unidentified.

V lost 6 bases and J lost 2, with 15 bases in between. Germline CDR1 reads SGHVT; CDR2 reads SQSDAQ. The CDR3 has 15 residues. V is TRBV7-4 and J is TRBJ2-3; a possible D gene is TRBD2 (5 bases). The receptor's source is a human donor in good health (CMV status not recorded). Some clones in this sample may be carry-over from other donors' samples. Sample: CD8+ T cells from cultured PBMCs, taken from culture after CMV antigen stimulation. For the CDR3, the DNA is TGTGCCAGCAGAAGAGCGGCGGGCTTCACAGATACGCAGTATTTT. It encodes CASRRAAGFTDTQYF.